This T cell receptor (beta chain) was sequenced in a study of T cells after yellow fever vaccination. A single record per CDR3 protein comes from TCRdb applying MiXCR to the 5' RACE reads. The sample contains some 340,000 distinct CDR3 sequences, around 11% of which appear only once. The germline gives CDR1 KGHSH, CDR2 LQKENI. The germline V and J ends were trimmed by 5 bases and 8 bases, with 15 bases remaining between them. CDR3 length equals 13 residues. The receptor comes from a man between 18 and 35 years old who received the YFV17D yellow fever vaccine. The J gene is TRBJ1-2, the V gene TRBV18; D remains ambiguous. Sample: CD4+ T cells sorted from PBMCs, taken 45 days after the yellow fever booster vaccination. The CDR3 sequence is CASSVEVGAGYTF. CDR3 DNA sequence: TGTGCCAGCTCAGTCGAAGTGGGAGCCGGCTACACCTTC.